These T cell receptor beta chains were read from a single sample in a study of blood T cell repertoires in COVID-19. Produced via immunoSEQ multiplex PCR; TCRdb's table is partial and in-frame only. The sample lists approximately 99,000 clones; about 90% were seen once. Source material: peripheral blood. The receptor set was obtained from a human donor in a cohort sampled during active COVID-19. CDR3s include the opening cysteine and the closing phenylalanine or tryptophan. D genes are given only for firm matches. The size entry is marked missing in some rows and otherwise reads once, few, many or a size class.

V,D,size,length,J,DNA,CDR3
TRBV25-1,TRBD2,-,15,TRBJ2-1,TGTGCCAGCAGGCTAACTAGCGGGGGGGCTGTTGAGCAGTTCTTC,CASRLTSGGAVEQFF
TRBV30,-,-,16,TRBJ1-3,TGTGCCTGGAGGGGAGCCGGGTTCCGCTCTGGAAACACCATATATTTT,CAWRGAGFRSGNTIYF
TRBV5-1,-,-,16,TRBJ2-1,TGCGCCAGCAGCACAGGTGGGGGGGCACACTACAATGAGCAGTTCTTC,CASSTGGGAHYNEQFF
TRBV19,TRBD1,-,17,TRBJ2-2,TGTGCCAGTACCCCATCCCGGACAGGGACTAACACCGGGGAGCTGTTTTTT,CASTPSRTGTNTGELFF
TRBV5-6,TRBD1,-,13,TRBJ1-4,TGTGCCAGCACGGAGACAGGGGGTGAAAAACTGTTTTTT,CASTETGGEKLFF
TRBV5-1,TRBD1,-,16,TRBJ1-4,TGCGCCAGCAGCTCCTCCGTCGGACAGGGTAATGAAAAACTGTTTTTT,CASSSSVGQGNEKLFF
TRBV24-1,-,-,14,TRBJ2-5,TGTGCCACCAGTGATTCCCGGGCAACAGGGACCCAGTACTTC,CATSDSRATGTQYF
TRBV15,TRBD1,-,14,TRBJ1-4,TGTGCCACCAGCAGAGATCAGGGGGATGAAAAACTGTTTTTT,CATSRDQGDEKLFF
TRBV12-3/TRBV12-4,-,-,13,TRBJ2-7,TGTGCCAGCAGTGAACAACAGGGAAGGGAGCAGTACTTC,CASSEQQGREQYF
TRBV19,-,few,11,TRBJ2-7,TGTGCCACCGCTCGAGGCTACGAGCAGTACTTC,CATARGYEQYF
TRBV7-3,TRBD2,-,13,TRBJ2-3,TGTGCCAGCAGCTTTAGCGGGAGAGATACGCAGTATTTT,CASSFSGRDTQYF
TRBV9,TRBD2,-,17,TRBJ2-5,TGTGCCAGCAGCCCTGGGGGTAAAGCGGGAGTCGGGGAGACCCAGTACTTC,CASSPGGKAGVGETQYF
TRBV5-1,-,-,13,TRBJ1-2,TGCGCCAGCAGCTTGGGCGGGGGCGGCGGCTACACCTTC,CASSLGGGGGYTF
TRBV5-1,TRBD1,-,18,TRBJ1-4,TGCGCCAGCAGCTTGGGGACAGGGGGCGCAATGACTAATGAAAAACTGTTTTTT,CASSLGTGGAMTNEKLFF
TRBV9,TRBD2,-,15,TRBJ2-1,TGTGCCAGCAGCCCACGAGAACTAGCGGGCAATGAGCAGTTCTTC,CASSPRELAGNEQFF
TRBV15,-,-,15,TRBJ2-7,TGTGCCACCAGCAGAGGCGGAGGGGGCAGCTACGAGCAGTACTTC,CATSRGGGGSYEQYF
TRBV29-1,TRBD1,-,14,TRBJ1-1,TGCAGCGCTATTCCGGGACAGCTGAACACTGAAGCTTTCTTT,CSAIPGQLNTEAFF
TRBV5-1,TRBD1,-,13,TRBJ1-1,TGCGCCAGCAGCCTCTCGGGGACAGGGATGTCTTTCTTT,CASSLSGTGMSFF
TRBV19,-,-,14,TRBJ1-2,TGTGCCAGTAGTATAGTAGGCAGGGGCTATGGCTACACCTTC,CASSIVGRGYGYTF
TRBV4-2,TRBD1,-,18,TRBJ1-3,TGTGCCAGCAGCCAAGATTTCTGGGGACAGGGCTACGGAAACACCATATATTTT,CASSQDFWGQGYGNTIYF
TRBV3-1/TRBV3-2,-,-,13,TRBJ2-5,TGTGCCAGCAGCCAACGGGACCAAGAGACCCAGTACTTC,CASSQRDQETQYF
TRBV10-3,TRBD1,-,15,TRBJ2-1,TGTGCCATCAGTGAACCGGGACAGGGGGGGGTTGAGCAGTTCTTC,CAISEPGQGGVEQFF